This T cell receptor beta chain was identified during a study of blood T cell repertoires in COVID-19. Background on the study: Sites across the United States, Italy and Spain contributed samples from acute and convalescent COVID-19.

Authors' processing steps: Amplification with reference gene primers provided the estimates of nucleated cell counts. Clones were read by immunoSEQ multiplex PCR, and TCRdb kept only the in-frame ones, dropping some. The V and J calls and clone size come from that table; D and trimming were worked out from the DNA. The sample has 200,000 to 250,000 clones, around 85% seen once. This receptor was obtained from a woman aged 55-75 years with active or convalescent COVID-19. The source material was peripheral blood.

The CDR3, as DNA: TGTGCCAGCAGCTTAAGTTCGTACAGGGGTCATACGCTAGCCAAAAACATTCAGTACTTC. Translated, it gives CASSLSSYRGHTLAKNIQYF. The chain joins TRBV11-3 to TRBJ2-4; 7 bases map to TRBD1. The germline V gene has CDR1 SGHNT and CDR2 YENEEA. V lost 2 bases, J lost 0 bases, and 16 bases stayed unmatched. CDR3 length equals 20 residues. Using reference TRBV11-3 and TRBJ2-4 for the parts outside the CDR3, the full variable domain is EAGVVQSPRYKIIEKKQPVAFWCNPISGHNTLYWYLQNLGQGPELLIRYENEEAVDDSQLPKDRFSAERLKGVDSTLKIQPAELGDSAVYLCASSLSSYRGHTLAKNIQYFGAGTRLSVL.